This entry features one T cell receptor beta chain sequence. Its target is not known. Using immunoSEQ multiplex PCR, the repertoire was profiled, and TCRdb retains in-frame clones only, with some absent. This repertoire shows about 40,000 clones, roughly 89% found once; its top ten account for less than 3%. The record originates from a study of graft-versus-host responses after intestinal transplantation. Germline V gene sequence: CDR1 LNHDA, CDR2 SQIVND (reference sequence). There are 19 residues in the CDR3. The trim removed 6 bases at V and 0 bases at J, leaving 17 bases unmatched. Whole-study results and caveats: Graft-donor T cell macrochimerism in patients accompanied high graft-versus-host to host-versus-graft clonal ratios in allografts. Circulating GvH clones peaking coincided with falling HvG clones soon after transplant.

The receptor was derived from a human patient who received an intestinal transplant, so some T cells may come from the graft donor. The material was PBMCs, obtained around 320 days after intestinal transplant. This chain uses TRBV19 with TRBJ1-1; the match to TRBD1 covers 9 bases. CDR3 nucleotide sequence: TGTGCCAGTAGGCGGCCACAGGGGGCGGGGAGCGGAATGAACACTGAAGCTTTCTTT. Amino acids: CASRRPQGAGSGMNTEAFF.